This TCR beta chain was sequenced during a study of shared clonotypes between healthy human individuals. About the research overall: CD4 naive cells filled three plates per donor, CD4 memory three, CD8 naive two and CD8 memory one. Overall study results and limits: How much donors shared clonotypes was expected to be affected by sequencing depth. Larger estimated richness was generally seen in naive subsets than in memory subsets.

Every subset had its genomic DNA shared out evenly among several immunoSEQ plates. Method: immunoSEQ multiplex PCR; TCRdb's copy keeps in-frame clones and lacks some. The table has around 100,000 clones, roughly 66% seen once; the top ten hold about 24%. The CDR3 spans 16 residues. V trimming: 3 bases; J trimming: 8 bases; junction bases outside the gene matches: 10. In germline, CDR1 is MNHNS, CDR2 SASEGT. This clone showed up many times. Its antigen is not known. This clonotype originated in a woman in her thirties in good health. This sequence joins TRBV6-1 and TRBJ1-4; 9 bases align to TRBD1. The material sequenced was memory CD8+ T cells sorted from blood. Documented subset: CD45RO+ cells pooled with CCR7-negative TemRA cells. The CDR3 is CASSDLRGQGAEKLFF. CDR3 in DNA: TGTGCCAGCAGTGATTTGAGGGGACAGGGAGCCGAAAAACTGTTTTTT.